This note documents a single TCR beta chain sequence. The antigen is not known. The data originate from a study of T cells in Graves' hyperthyroidism and ophthalmopathy. Whole-study findings and limits: With a median lead of around 5.9 months before onset, the model predicted ophthalmopathy.

The CDR3 runs to 11 residues. Germline V CDR1 and CDR2: MNHEY, SVGEGT. Trimming pared 10 bases from V and 7 bases from J, leaving 14 bases between. Amplified regions were TCR beta CDR3 sequences from RNA transcripts. The HTBI primer set was used in a first-round RT-PCR of the TCR CDR3. TCRdb passed the multiplex PCR reads through MiXCR, listing each CDR3 protein once. The repertoire holds approximately 610,000 distinct CDR3 sequences, with 16% as singletons. The PBMCs had their origin in approximately 10 ml of fresh peripheral blood. Sequencing was performed on blood. This chain links TRBV6-2 or TRBV6-3 with TRBJ2-7; D is unclear. This TCR was sampled from a woman aged 18-30 years with Graves' hyperthyroidism. In nucleotides, the CDR3 is TGTGCCACCCCTGACACTGGTGAGCAGTACTTC. This gives the protein CATPDTGEQYF.